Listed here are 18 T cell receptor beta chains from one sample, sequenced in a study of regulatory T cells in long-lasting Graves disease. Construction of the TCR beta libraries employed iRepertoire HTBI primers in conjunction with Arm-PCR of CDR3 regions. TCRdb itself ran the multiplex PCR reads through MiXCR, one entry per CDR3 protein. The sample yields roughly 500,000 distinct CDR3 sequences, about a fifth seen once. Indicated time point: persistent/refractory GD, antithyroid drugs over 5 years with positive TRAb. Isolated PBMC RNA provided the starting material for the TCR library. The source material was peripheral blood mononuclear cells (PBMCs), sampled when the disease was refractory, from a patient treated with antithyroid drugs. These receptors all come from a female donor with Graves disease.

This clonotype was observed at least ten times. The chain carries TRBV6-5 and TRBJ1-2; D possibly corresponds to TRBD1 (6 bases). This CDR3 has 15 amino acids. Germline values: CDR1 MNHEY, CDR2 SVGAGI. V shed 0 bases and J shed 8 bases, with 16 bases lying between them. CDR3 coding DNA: TGTGCCAGCAGTTACTCAGACGTGGGGGCTCGGGGCTACACCTTC. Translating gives CASSYSDVGARGYTF.

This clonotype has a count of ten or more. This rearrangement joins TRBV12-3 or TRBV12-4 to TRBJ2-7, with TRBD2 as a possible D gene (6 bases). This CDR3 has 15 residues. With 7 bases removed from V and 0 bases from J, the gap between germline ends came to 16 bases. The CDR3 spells CASTASWDFSYEQYF. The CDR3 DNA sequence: TGTGCCAGCACCGCGAGTTGGGACTTCTCCTACGAGCAGTACTTC.

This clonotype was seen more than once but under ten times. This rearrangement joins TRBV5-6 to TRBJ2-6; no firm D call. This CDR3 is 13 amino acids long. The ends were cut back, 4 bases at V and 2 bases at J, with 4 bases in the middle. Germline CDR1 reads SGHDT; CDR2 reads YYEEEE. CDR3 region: CASSDTGANVLTF. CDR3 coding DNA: TGTGCCAGCAGCGACACTGGGGCCAACGTCCTGACTTTC.

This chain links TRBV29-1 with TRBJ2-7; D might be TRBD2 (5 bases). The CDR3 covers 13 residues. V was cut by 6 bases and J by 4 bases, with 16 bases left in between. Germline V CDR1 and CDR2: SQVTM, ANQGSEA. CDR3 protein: CSVGRGMAYEQYF. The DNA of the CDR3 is TGCAGCGTGGGGAGAGGGATGGCATACGAGCAGTACTTC.

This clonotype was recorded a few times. The chain's CDR3 is CASATGTGNTGELFF. CDR3 DNA: TGTGCCAGCGCCACCGGGACAGGGAACACCGGGGAGCTGTTTTTT. This sequence joins TRBV6-1 and TRBJ2-2; 8 bases fit TRBD1. CDR1 MNHNS and CDR2 SASEGT come from the germline V gene. V dropped 8 bases and J dropped 1; count of bases not matched to a gene: 6. This CDR3 contains 15 residues.

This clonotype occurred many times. CDR3: CASSLGQIEQPQHF. In DNA, the CDR3 is TGTGCCAGCAGCTTAGGACAGATCGAGCAGCCCCAGCATTTT. The chain joins TRBV7-8 to TRBJ1-5; tentatively, D is TRBD1 (5 bases). Deletions cut 1 base from V and 7 bases from J, with 11 bases between. Germline loops: CDR1 SGHVS, CDR2 FQNEAQ. The CDR3 consists of 14 residues.

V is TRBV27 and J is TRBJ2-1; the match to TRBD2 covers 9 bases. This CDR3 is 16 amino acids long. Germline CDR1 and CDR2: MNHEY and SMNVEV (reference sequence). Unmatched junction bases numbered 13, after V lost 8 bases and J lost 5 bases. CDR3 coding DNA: TGTGCCAGCGACACTCTAGGGACTAGCAGGCACAATGAGCAGTTCTTC. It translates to CASDTLGTSRHNEQFF.

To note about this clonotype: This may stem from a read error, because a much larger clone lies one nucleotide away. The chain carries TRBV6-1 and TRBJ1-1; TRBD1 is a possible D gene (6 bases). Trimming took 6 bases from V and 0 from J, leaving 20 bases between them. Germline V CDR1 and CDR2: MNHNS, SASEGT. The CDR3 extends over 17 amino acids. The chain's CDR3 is CASRYLNRAAMNTEAFF. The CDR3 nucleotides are TGTGCCAGCAGGTATTTAAACAGGGCGGCAATGAACACTGAAGCTTTCTTT.

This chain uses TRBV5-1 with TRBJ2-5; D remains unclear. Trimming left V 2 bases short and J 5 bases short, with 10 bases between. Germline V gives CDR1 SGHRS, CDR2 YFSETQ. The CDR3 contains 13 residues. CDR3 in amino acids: CASSFLPMETQYF. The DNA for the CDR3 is TGCGCCAGCAGCTTTTTGCCGATGGAGACCCAGTACTTC.

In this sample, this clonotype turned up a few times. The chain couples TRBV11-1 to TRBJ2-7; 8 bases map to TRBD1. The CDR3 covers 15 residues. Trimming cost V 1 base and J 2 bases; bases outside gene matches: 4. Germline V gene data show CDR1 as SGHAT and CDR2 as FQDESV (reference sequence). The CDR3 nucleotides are TGTGCCAGCAGCTTAGGGACAGGGATACCCTACGAGCAGTACTTC. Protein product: CASSLGTGIPYEQYF.

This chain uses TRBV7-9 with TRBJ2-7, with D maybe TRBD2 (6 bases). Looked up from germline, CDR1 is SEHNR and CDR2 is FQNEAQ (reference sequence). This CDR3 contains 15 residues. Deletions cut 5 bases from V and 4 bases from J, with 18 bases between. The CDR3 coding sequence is TGTGCCAGCAGCCCGGCCGGTAGCGGCATGTACGAGCAGTACTTC. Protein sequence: CASSPAGSGMYEQYF. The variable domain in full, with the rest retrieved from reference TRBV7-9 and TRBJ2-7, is DTGVSQNPRHKITKRGQNVTFRCDPISEHNRLYWYRQTLGQGPEFLTYFQNEAQLEKSRLLSDRFSAERPKGSFSTLEIQRTEQGDSAMYLCASSPAGSGMYEQYFGPGTRLTVT.

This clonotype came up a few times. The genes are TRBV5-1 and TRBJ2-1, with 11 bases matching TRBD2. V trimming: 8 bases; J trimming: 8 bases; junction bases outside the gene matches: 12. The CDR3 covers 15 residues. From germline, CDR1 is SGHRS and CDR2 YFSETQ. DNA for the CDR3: TGCGCCAGTAAGCTTGAGCTAGCGGGAGGCTATGAGCAGTTCTTC. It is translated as CASKLELAGGYEQFF.

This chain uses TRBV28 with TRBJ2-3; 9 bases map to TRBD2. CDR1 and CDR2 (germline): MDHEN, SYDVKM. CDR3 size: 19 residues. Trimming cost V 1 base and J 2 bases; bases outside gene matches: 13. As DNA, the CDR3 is TGTGCCAGCAGTTTATCGGGCGGGAGGGCCAATATACTCACAGATACGCAGTATTTT. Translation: CASSLSGGRANILTDTQYF.

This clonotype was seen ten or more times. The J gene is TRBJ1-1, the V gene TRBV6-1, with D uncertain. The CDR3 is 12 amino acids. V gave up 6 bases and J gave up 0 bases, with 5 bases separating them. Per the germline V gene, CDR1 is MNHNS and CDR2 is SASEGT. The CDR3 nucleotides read TGTGCCAGCAGGACGGTGAACACTGAAGCTTTCTTT. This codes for CASRTVNTEAFF.

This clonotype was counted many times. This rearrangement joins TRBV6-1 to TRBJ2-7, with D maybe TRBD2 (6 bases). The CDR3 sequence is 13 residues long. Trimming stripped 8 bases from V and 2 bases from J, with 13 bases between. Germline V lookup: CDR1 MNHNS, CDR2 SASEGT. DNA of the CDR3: TGTGCCAGCCTCGAGGCGGGGACCTACGAGCAGTACTTC. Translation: CASLEAGTYEQYF.

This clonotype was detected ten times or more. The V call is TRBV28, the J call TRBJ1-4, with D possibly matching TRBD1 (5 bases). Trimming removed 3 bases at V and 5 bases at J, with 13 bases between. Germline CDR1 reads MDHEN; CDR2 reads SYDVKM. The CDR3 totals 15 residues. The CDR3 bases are TGTGCCAGCAGTTTTCCGAGGTGGGGGAATGAAAAACTGTTTTTT. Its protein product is CASSFPRWGNEKLFF.

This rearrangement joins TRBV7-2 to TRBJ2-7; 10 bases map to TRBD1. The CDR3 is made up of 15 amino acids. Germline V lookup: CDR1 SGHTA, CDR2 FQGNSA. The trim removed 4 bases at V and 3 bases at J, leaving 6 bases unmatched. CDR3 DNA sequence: TGTGCCAGCAGCTATCGAGGACAGGGGGACTACGAGCAGTACTTC. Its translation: CASSYRGQGDYEQYF.

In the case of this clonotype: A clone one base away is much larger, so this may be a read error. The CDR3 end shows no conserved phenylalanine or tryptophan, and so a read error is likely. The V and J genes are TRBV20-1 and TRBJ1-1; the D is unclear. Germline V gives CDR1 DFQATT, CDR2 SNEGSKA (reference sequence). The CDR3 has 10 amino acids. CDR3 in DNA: TGCAGTGCTGGAGACCGAGGAGCTTTCCTT. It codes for CSAGDRGAFL.